The 23 T cell receptor beta chains presented below share a single source sample, sequenced in a study of blood T cell repertoires in COVID-19. Some clones are missing from TCRdb's copy, which holds only in-frame ones; the method was immunoSEQ multiplex PCR. The sample lists about 240,000 clones, roughly 86% occurring once. Input material: peripheral blood. The origin of the receptors is an older man with acute or convalescent COVID-19.

The chain carries TRBV3-1 (or the pseudogene TRBV3-2) and TRBJ2-7; 9 bases agree with TRBD1. After removal of 7 bases from V and 7 bases from J, the junction contained 11 bases not matched to a gene. The CDR3 totals 14 residues. Germline values: CDR1 LGHDT, CDR2 YNNKEL (reference sequence). For the CDR3, the DNA is TGTGCCAGCACCACAAACAGGGGGCCGGGAGAGCAGTACTTC. Translation: CASTTNRGPGEQYF.

V is TRBV4-1 and J is TRBJ2-1; TRBD1 matches 7 bases. The trim removed 4 bases at V and 13 bases at J, leaving 19 bases unmatched. The germline V gene has CDR1 MGHRA and CDR2 YSYEKL. The length of the CDR3 is 16 residues. The CDR3 coding sequence is TGCGCCAGCAGCCCCTCGGACAGGATCACCACAATGGAACAGTTCTTC. This codes for CASSPSDRITTMEQFF.

J is TRBJ1-6 and V is TRBV21-1; whether TRBD1, the table's D call, matches the DNA was not checked. TRBV21-1 is a documented pseudogene. This CDR3 spans 14 amino acids. The CDR3 region is CASNRQGRRSPLHF. In DNA form, the CDR3 reads TGTGCCAGCAATAGACAGGGTAGGCGATCACCCCTCCACTTT.

The chain employs TRBV6-6 and TRBJ1-2; D is ambiguous. CDR1 MNHNY and CDR2 SVGAGI come from the germline V gene (reference sequence). The CDR3 sequence is 12 residues long. Trimming cost V 2 bases and J 8 bases, with 9 bases left between them. CDR3 coding DNA: TGTGCCAGCAGTTACGAAGAACAGGGCTACACCTTC. Amino acids: CASSYEEQGYTF.

Here the CDR3 reads CASRGLLNYGYTF. The DNA of the CDR3 is TGTGCCAGCAGGGGGCTCCTAAACTATGGCTACACCTTC. The gene calls are TRBV6-5 and TRBJ1-2; tentatively, D is TRBD1 (5 bases). The CDR3 spans 13 residues. Trimming took off 6 bases at V and 2 bases at J, with 10 bases between the two ends. The germline V gene encodes CDR1 MNHEY and CDR2 SVGAGI.

A single count supports this clone. V and J are TRBV9 and TRBJ1-6; the D is unclear. The length of the CDR3 is 15 residues. Trimming stripped 0 bases from V and 12 bases from J, with 16 bases between. Germline CDR1 SGDLS, CDR2 YYNGEE. This CDR3 is CASSVEPAQEGPLHF. The CDR3 DNA sequence: TGTGCCAGCAGCGTAGAGCCCGCGCAGGAGGGACCCCTCCACTTT.

The rearrangement joins TRBV6-5 to TRBJ1-4, with D perhaps TRBD1 (5 bases). V lost 7 bases, J lost 0 bases, and 9 bases lay in between. The CDR3 is 14 amino acids. Germline values: CDR1 MNHEY, CDR2 SVGAGI. CDR3 in DNA: TGTGCCAGCACCCAGGGTTCAACTAATGAAAAACTGTTTTTT. Translated, it gives CASTQGSTNEKLFF.

This chain links TRBV5-1 with TRBJ1-4; TRBD1 might be the D (5 bases). Germline values: CDR1 SGHRS, CDR2 YFSETQ. The V end was cut by 4 bases, the J end by 8 bases, with 18 bases between. This CDR3 comprises 15 residues. The chain's CDR3 is CASSPDQLGGEKLFF. CDR3 DNA sequence: TGCGCCAGCAGCCCTGACCAGCTTGGGGGGGAAAAACTGTTTTTT.

The DNA of the CDR3 is TGCGCCAGCAGCTTGGCCCTTCCAGGGGCGGAAGGCTACACCTTC. Translating it yields CASSLALPGAEGYTF. J is TRBJ1-2 and V is TRBV5-1, with D perhaps matching TRBD1 (6 bases). The length of the CDR3 is 15 residues. Germline CDR1 and CDR2: SGHRS and YFSETQ. V was cut by 0 bases and J by 8 bases, with 17 bases left in between.

CDR3 coding DNA: TGCGCCAGCAGCTTGGGACAGTCGGTCACTGGCTACACCTTC. It codes for CASSLGQSVTGYTF. This sequence joins TRBV5-1 and TRBJ1-2; weak D call: TRBD1 (5 bases). V was shortened by 0 bases and J by 7 bases, with 13 bases between the two germline ends. The CDR3 has 14 amino acids. Germline CDR1 reads SGHRS; CDR2 reads YFSETQ. The full variable domain, in which reference TRBV5-1 and TRBJ1-2 provide the parts outside the CDR3, is KAGVTQTPRYLIKTRGQQVTLSCSPISGHRSVSWYQQTPGQGLQFLFEYFSETQRNKGNFPGRFSGRQFSNSRSEMNVSTLELGDSALYLCASSLGQSVTGYTFGSGTRLTVV.

In regard to this clone: The junction departs from germline at one end; a sequencing error may be responsible. V and J are TRBV5-1 and TRBJ1-1; D remains unclear. The germline V gene has CDR1 SGHRS and CDR2 YFSETQ. The CDR3 contains 13 residues. The CDR3 region has the DNA TGCGCCAGCAGCTTGGAACTGAATACTGAAGCTTTCTTT. Amino acid sequence: CASSLELNTEAFF.

This clone appeared a single time. The chain's CDR3 is CASRDSHTGELFF. DNA of the CDR3: TGCGCCAGCAGGGACAGCCACACCGGGGAGCTGTTTTTT. The chain is built from TRBV5-1 and TRBJ2-2; tentatively, D is TRBD1 (6 bases). Germline V gene lookup returns CDR1 SGHRS and CDR2 YFSETQ. The V end was cut by 5 bases, the J end by 3 bases, with 8 bases between. The CDR3 has 13 amino acids.

The chain combines TRBV6-5 with TRBJ1-6; D gene unclear. The CDR3 has 14 amino acids. CDR1 MNHEY and CDR2 SVGAGI come from the germline V gene. V lost 7 bases, J lost 7 bases, and 14 bases lay in between. The CDR3 DNA follows: TGTGCCAGCATGGAGAGGGTTCCCAATTCACCCCTCCACTTT. It is translated as CASMERVPNSPLHF.

A remark on this clone: Other DNA sequences in this specimen translate into the identical CDR3. V is TRBV3-1 (or the pseudogene TRBV3-2) and J is TRBJ1-2; D not resolved. V shed 1 base and J shed 0 bases, with 3 bases lying between them. Per germline, CDR1 LGHDT and CDR2 YNNKEL (reference sequence). The CDR3 consists of 13 residues. The CDR3 sequence: CASSQAANYGYTF. DNA for the CDR3: TGTGCCAGCAGCCAAGCTGCTAACTATGGCTACACCTTC.

The J gene is TRBJ2-3, the V gene TRBV3-1 (or the pseudogene TRBV3-2), with D perhaps matching TRBD1 (6 bases). The V gene's germline CDR1 is LGHDT and CDR2 YNNKEL (reference sequence). The length of the CDR3 is 14 residues. V was shortened by 5 bases and J by 3 bases, with 12 bases between the two germline ends. CDR3 DNA sequence: TGTGCCAGCAGCGTACCCACAGGGACAGATACGCAGTATTTT. This codes for CASSVPTGTDTQYF.

The rearrangement uses TRBV28 and TRBJ1-5, with TRBD1 matching over 7 bases. Germline trimming cut 5 bases from V and 3 bases from J; bases unmatched to any gene: 10. Germline CDR1 and CDR2: MDHEN and SYDVKM. This CDR3 region has 16 residues. CDR3 residues: CASSRTRDSLNQPQHF. CDR3 DNA sequence: TGTGCCAGCAGTCGGACCCGGGACAGCCTCAATCAGCCCCAGCATTTT.

CDR3 bases: TGTGCCAGCAGCCTGACACCTTTCTCTGGAAACACCATATATTTT. The encoded protein is CASSLTPFSGNTIYF. The V call is TRBV28, the J call TRBJ1-3; D gene unclear. The CDR3 covers 15 residues. CDR1 and CDR2 from the germline V gene are MDHEN and SYDVKM. V was clipped by 6 bases and J by 0 bases, with 12 bases between them.

The sample holds one count of this clone. The chain uses TRBV7-9 and TRBJ2-5; D unclear. CDR1 and CDR2 from the germline V gene are SEHNR and FQNEAQ (reference sequence). Trimming stripped 7 bases from V and 5 bases from J, with 20 bases between. The CDR3 is 15 residues long. CDR3 nucleotides: TGTGCCAGCAAGAAGACGGCGGTTCTAAGGGAGACCCAGTACTTC. It specifies CASKKTAVLRETQYF.

The V call is TRBV18, the J call TRBJ1-5, with D possibly being TRBD1 (6 bases). With 3 bases removed from V and 7 bases from J, the gap between germline ends came to 19 bases. Germline CDR1 is KGHSH and CDR2 is LQKENI. This CDR3 comprises 16 residues. The CDR3 region is CASSPGQGSSGQPQHF. CDR3 sequence (DNA): TGTGCCAGCTCACCGGGGCAGGGGAGTTCGGGCCAGCCCCAGCATTTT.

The chain carries TRBV2 and TRBJ1-4; D may be TRBD1 (6 bases). The CDR3 runs 13 residues. With 6 bases removed from V and 8 bases from J, the gap between germline ends came to 13 bases. Germline V gene data show CDR1 as SNHLY and CDR2 as FYNNEI. This CDR3 reads CASRGQVKEKLFF. The DNA of the CDR3 is TGTGCCAGCAGGGGACAAGTGAAGGAAAAACTGTTTTTT. Variable domain in full (rest from reference TRBV2 and TRBJ1-4): EPEVTQTPSHQVTQMGQEVILRCVPISNHLYFYWYRQILGQKVEFLVSFYNNEISEKSEIFDDQFSVERPDGSNFTLKIRSTKLEDSAMYFCASRGQVKEKLFFGSGTQLSVL.

In this sample, this clone turned up a few times. CDR3 region: CASSTPRQDPSGGYTF. The CDR3 DNA reads as TGTGCCAGCAGCACTCCCCGCCAGGACCCCAGCGGTGGCTACACCTTC. This sequence joins TRBV6-2 or TRBV6-3 and TRBJ1-2; D not resolved. From germline, CDR1 is MNHEY and CDR2 SVGEGT. V lost 6 bases to trimming and J lost 7 bases, with 24 bases between them. The CDR3 loop spans 16 amino acids.

This chain connects TRBV3-1 (or the pseudogene TRBV3-2) to TRBJ2-5; perhaps TRBD1 as D (6 bases). The CDR3 sequence is 16 residues long. V gave up 1 base and J gave up 2 bases, with 14 bases separating them. Germline loops: CDR1 LGHDT, CDR2 YNNKEL (reference sequence). CDR3: CASSQVPGQGQETQYF. CDR3 DNA: TGTGCCAGCAGCCAAGTACCGGGGCAGGGGCAAGAGACCCAGTACTTC.

The CDR3, as DNA: TGTGCCACCAGCAAAACGGGACAGGGAAGAAGGTATGGCTACACCTTC. It is translated as CATSKTGQGRRYGYTF. V is TRBV15 and J is TRBJ1-2, with 9 positions matching TRBD1. V trimming: 4 bases; J trimming: 5 bases; junction bases outside the gene matches: 11. The CDR3 sequence is 16 residues long. Germline CDR1 reads LNHNV; CDR2 reads YYDKDF (reference sequence).